The 21 T cell receptor beta chains presented below share a single source sample, sequenced in a study of blood T cells in healthy people across ages. PCR was performed a second time for about 6 to 11 cycles using a sample-barcoded 5' primer and a J-beta primer mix. TCRdb processed the 5' RACE reads anew with MiXCR; each CDR3 protein has one entry. The sample has approximately 940,000 distinct CDR3 sequences, around 48% seen once; the top ten hold roughly 13%. What was sequenced was blood. The receptors were sampled from a man aged 25-45 years in good health.

This clonotype was observed at least ten times. The J gene is TRBJ2-5, the V gene TRBV7-2; 9 nucleotides agree with TRBD1. The CDR3 has 15 residues. After removal of 2 bases from V and 5 bases from J, the junction contained 6 bases not matched to a gene. CDR1 and CDR2 from the germline V gene are SGHTA and FQGNSA. The CDR3 loop reads CASSLLGTGSETQYF. CDR3 DNA sequence: TGTGCCAGCAGCTTACTTGGGACAGGGAGTGAGACCCAGTACTTC.

This clonotype occurred a few times. The chain uses TRBV7-2 and TRBJ2-5, with a tentative D call TRBD1 (5 bases). The J call may be incorrect, as the DNA end agrees better with TRBJ2-7. The CDR3 is 13 amino acids. Looked up from germline, CDR1 is SGHTA and CDR2 is FQGNSA. CDR3 amino acids: CASSLAVRDEQYF. The CDR3, as DNA: TGTGCCAGCAGCTTAGCGGTCAGGGACGAGCAGTACTTC.

Note on this clonotype: This could be a read error, since a much larger clone is one nucleotide away. The V call is TRBV12-3 or TRBV12-4, the J call TRBJ2-1, with 11 bases lining up with TRBD2. This CDR3 contains 15 residues. CDR3 bases: TGTGCCTGCAGTTTCCTAGCGGGGGGACACAATGAGCAGTTCTTC. Amino acids: CACSFLAGGHNEQFF.

The chain combines TRBV5-1 with TRBJ2-5; D is undetermined. The germline V gene encodes CDR1 SGHRS and CDR2 YFSETQ. Trimming left V 3 bases short and J 3 bases short, with 15 bases between. CDR3 length equals 15 residues. The CDR3 sequence: CASSSGIGPEETQYF. The CDR3 DNA reads as TGCGCCAGCAGCTCCGGCATTGGGCCAGAAGAGACCCAGTACTTC. Combining the CDR3 with reference TRBV5-1 and TRBJ2-5 gives the whole variable domain KAGVTQTPRYLIKTRGQQVTLSCSPISGHRSVSWYQQTPGQGLQFLFEYFSETQRNKGNFPGRFSGRQFSNSRSEMNVSTLELGDSALYLCASSSGIGPEETQYFGPGTRLLVL.

The chain employs TRBV27 and TRBJ2-1, with TRBD2 identical over 15 bases. The J call is in doubt because the DNA end fits TRBJ2-7 better. CDR3 length: 20 residues. The germline V gene has CDR1 MNHEY and CDR2 SMNVEV (reference sequence). The CDR3 region is CASSSFSRTSGGGSYNEQYF. The CDR3 DNA is TGTGCCAGCAGTTCTTTTTCCCGGACTAGCGGGGGGGGTTCCTACAATGAGCAGTACTTC.

As for this clonotype: One base away lies a much larger clone, so this may be a sequencing read error. The rearrangement links TRBV6-5 to TRBJ2-7, with D uncertain. Germline CDR1 MNHEY, CDR2 SVGAGI. V was cut by 2 bases and J by 6 bases, with 5 bases left in between. The CDR3 has 11 amino acids. The CDR3 region is CASSYRTEQYF. The CDR3 DNA is TGTGCCAGCAGTTACCGGACCGAGCAGTACTTC.

Points on this clonotype: One end of the junction is discordant with germline, which a read error may explain. The chain combines TRBV6-2 or TRBV6-3 with TRBJ2-3; 7 nucleotides agree with TRBD1. Germline assignment: CDR1 MNHEY and CDR2 SVGEGT. This CDR3 spans 17 amino acids. The CDR3 protein is CASSYLQGTATTDMQYF. The CDR3 DNA sequence: TGTGCCAGCAGTTACTTACAGGGGACCGCTACCACAGATATGCAGTATTTT.

The chain uses TRBV29-1 and TRBJ1-5, with 8 bases aligning to TRBD1. With V trimmed by 6 bases and J by 5 bases, 15 bases remained unmatched. CDR3 length: 16 amino acids. Germline values: CDR1 SQVTM, CDR2 ANQGSEA. In nucleotides, the CDR3 is TGCAGCGTCACAAATGGGGCAGGGGGCCGGGATCAGCCCCAGCATTTT. Protein: CSVTNGAGGRDQPQHF.

This clonotype was seen only a few times. The V and J genes are TRBV7-9 and TRBJ2-1; possibly TRBD1 for D (5 bases). Per the germline V gene, CDR1 is SEHNR and CDR2 is FQNEAQ (reference sequence). The CDR3 spans 17 residues. V shed 5 bases and J shed 0 bases, with 17 bases lying between them. Here the CDR3 DNA reads TGTGCCAGCAGCCCGGTCCCCAGGGTACACTCCTACAATGAGCAGTTCTTC. Residues: CASSPVPRVHSYNEQFF.

This clonotype came up a few times. The rearrangement joins TRBV20-1 to TRBJ2-7; unclear D gene. CDR3 length: 12 residues. Per the germline V gene, CDR1 is DFQATT and CDR2 is SNEGSKA (reference sequence). V shed 5 bases and J shed 6 bases, with 14 bases lying between them. The CDR3 loop reads CSAPGGLSEQYF. CDR3 DNA: TGCAGTGCTCCCGGTGGGCTCTCCGAGCAGTACTTC.

V and J are TRBV7-2 and TRBJ2-7, with 13 bases fitting TRBD2. V gave up 3 bases and J gave up 0 bases; unmatched junction bases: 5. The CDR3 is made up of 17 amino acids. Per the germline V gene, CDR1 is SGHTA and CDR2 is FQGNSA. The CDR3 is CASSFRTSGGFSYEQYF. As DNA, the CDR3 is TGTGCCAGCAGCTTCAGGACTAGCGGGGGATTCTCCTACGAGCAGTACTTC.

The genes are TRBV11-3 and TRBJ2-1, with D tentatively TRBD2 (6 bases). This CDR3 comprises 13 residues. Between the trimmed V and J ends, which lost 5 bases and 7 bases, there was a span of 12 bases. The germline V gene encodes CDR1 SGHNT and CDR2 YENEEA. This CDR3 is CASSRGTSNEQFF. DNA for the CDR3: TGTGCCAGCAGCCGAGGGACTTCTAATGAGCAGTTCTTC.

The chain uses TRBV12-3 or TRBV12-4 and TRBJ2-3; TRBD2 might be the D (5 bases). V was shortened by 5 bases and J by 6 bases, with 15 bases between the two germline ends. The CDR3 contains 14 residues. As DNA, the CDR3 is TGTGCCAGCAGTGCGGACTCCTCCCGGGATACGCAGTATTTT. This encodes CASSADSSRDTQYF.

The sample holds many counts of this clonotype. The CDR3 region has the DNA TGTGCCAGCAGCTTCGCAGGCTTCTACGAGCAGTACTTC. This codes for CASSFAGFYEQYF. The chain links TRBV7-9 to TRBJ2-7; D is unresolved. Trimming removed 3 bases at V and 3 bases at J, with 9 bases between. The CDR3 consists of 13 residues. CDR1 is SEHNR and CDR2 is FQNEAQ in the germline V gene (reference sequence).

This chain links TRBV24-1 with TRBJ1-1, with 7 bases that match TRBD1. With V trimmed by 5 bases and J by 3 bases, 2 bases remained unmatched. The CDR3 totals 13 residues. Germline values: CDR1 KGHDR, CDR2 SFDVKD. The chain's CDR3 is CATSGTGDTEAFF. CDR3 bases: TGTGCCACCAGTGGCACAGGGGACACTGAAGCTTTCTTT.

This chain uses TRBV6-2 or TRBV6-3 with TRBJ1-2; possibly TRBD1 for D (5 bases). The CDR3 totals 13 residues. V was shortened by 1 base and J by 6 bases, with 9 bases between the two germline ends. CDR1 is MNHEY, CDR2 SVGEGT, per germline. CDR3 residues: CASSYFQGDGYTF. CDR3 sequence (DNA): TGTGCCAGCAGTTACTTCCAGGGTGATGGCTACACCTTC.

This clonotype was counted a few times. The V call is TRBV20-1, the J call TRBJ2-3; D possibly corresponds to TRBD2 (6 bases). Germline lookup yields CDR1 DFQATT and CDR2 SNEGSKA (reference sequence). The V gene lost 5 bases and the J gene lost 5 bases, with 17 bases spanning the gap. This CDR3 contains 14 residues. CDR3 protein: CSAPRRAGQDTQYF. The CDR3 DNA sequence: TGCAGTGCTCCGAGGAGGGCAGGGCAAGATACGCAGTATTTT.

This chain joins TRBV2 and TRBJ1-1, with 7 bases aligning to TRBD1. The CDR3 is 15 amino acids. V was clipped by 6 bases and J by 1 base; unmatched bases: 8. Germline CDR1 and CDR2: SNHLY and FYNNEI. This chain's CDR3 is CASRSQGGPNTEAFF. The CDR3 nucleotides read TGTGCCAGCAGATCCCAGGGGGGACCGAACACTGAAGCTTTCTTT.

This clonotype was recorded a few times. The chain employs TRBV6-6 and TRBJ2-1; no reliable D call. Trimming removed 5 bases from V and 1 base from J, with 12 bases in between. In germline, CDR1 is MNHNY, CDR2 SVGAGI (reference sequence). The CDR3 length is 15 residues. In DNA, the CDR3 is TGTGCCAGCAGTCCGTCTGGGGATTCCTACAATGAGCAGTTCTTC. This encodes CASSPSGDSYNEQFF.

This rearrangement joins TRBV3-1 to TRBJ2-7, with D tentatively TRBD1 (5 bases). Per the germline V gene, CDR1 is LGHDT and CDR2 is YNNKEL (reference sequence). With 0 bases removed from V and 6 bases from J, the gap between germline ends came to 15 bases. The CDR3 covers 15 residues. CDR3 protein: CASSQDFPGQGEQYF. DNA for the CDR3: TGTGCCAGCAGCCAAGATTTCCCAGGGCAGGGCGAGCAGTACTTC.

This clonotype was seen only a few times. This chain joins TRBV4-1 and TRBJ2-4; 7 bases match TRBD1. The J call may be faulty, since TRBJ2-7 better matches the DNA end. The CDR3 is made up of 14 amino acids. In germline, CDR1 is MGHRA, CDR2 YSYEKL. The chain's CDR3 is CASSQKQGSYEQYF. The CDR3 DNA is TGCGCCAGCAGCCAAAAACAGGGGTCCTACGAGCAGTACTTC.